What follows is one T cell receptor (beta chain) and its context. Other nucleotide sequences from this sample produce the same CDR3. This specimen comes from a study of T cells in women clearing cervical HPV infection. Study overall: Cases' blood sampling followed lesion detection by median roughly 150 days (90 to 200).

The protocol was immunoSEQ multiplex PCR, while the TCRdb copy is restricted to in-frame clones and leaves out a portion. This listing includes tens of thousands of clones. The sequence came from a woman aged 18 to 75 with a cervical HPV16 infection that either progressed to CIN3+ or cleared (not recorded which). The source material was blood buffy coat.

The CDR3 is CASSPPGRGGRTDTQYF. Partial CDR3 DNA: TGTGCCAGCTCACCACCGGGGCGGGGGGGCCGCACAGATACG. The V call is TRBV18, the J call TRBJ2-3, with 9 positions matching TRBD2. From the germline J gene comes the end of the CDR3, since the read stops 3 residues before it. The CDR3 contains 17 residues. The V segment lost 0 bases and the J segment 1 base; nucleotides outside the gene matches: 5. Per germline, CDR1 KGHSH and CDR2 LQKENI.